These 16 T cell receptor beta chains came from one sample sequenced in a study of T cell responses to AZD1222 COVID-19 vaccine. Clones were sequenced by immunoSEQ multiplex PCR, and TCRdb holds only the in-frame ones, with some missing. This sample carries 80,000 to 90,000 clones, approximately 91% of them seen once, and the ten largest clones take roughly 5.2%. This material consisted of peripheral blood, taken 28 days after the second AZD1222 dose. Receptors originate from an adult who received the AZD1222 COVID-19 vaccine.

This clone was picked up one time. This rearrangement joins TRBV7-8 to TRBJ1-5, with D maybe TRBD1 (6 bases). The CDR3 sequence is 15 residues long. From germline, CDR1 is SGHVS and CDR2 FQNEAQ. The V end was cut by 4 bases, the J end by 2 bases, with 12 bases between. The CDR3 DNA reads as TGTGCCAGCAGCTCTGCAGGGGTTGGCAATCAGCCCCAGCATTTT. This translates into CASSSAGVGNQPQHF.

The CDR3, as DNA: TGTGCCAGCAGCCCTAGGTCGGTAAACACTGAAGCTTTCTTT. Its protein product is CASSPRSVNTEAFF. The chain employs TRBV5-8 and TRBJ1-1; no reliable D call. This CDR3 region has 14 residues. Trimming left V 4 bases short and J 2 bases short, with 12 bases between. From germline, CDR1 is SGHTS and CDR2 YDEGEE.

The chain is built from TRBV9 and TRBJ2-3; D perhaps matches TRBD2 (6 bases). The germline V and J ends were trimmed by 0 bases and 3 bases, with 11 bases remaining between them. CDR3 length: 15 amino acids. The germline gives CDR1 SGDLS, CDR2 YYNGEE. This CDR3 is CASSVALAGTDTQYF. The CDR3 DNA follows: TGTGCCAGCAGCGTAGCACTAGCTGGGACAGATACGCAGTATTTT. The full variable domain, with the rest looked up from reference TRBV9 and TRBJ2-3, is DSGVTQTPKHLITATGQRVTLRCSPRSGDLSVYWYQQSLDQGLQFLIQYYNGEERAKGNILERFSAQQFPDLHSELNLSSLELGDSALYFCASSVALAGTDTQYFGPGTRLTVL.

The rearrangement links TRBV18 to TRBJ1-6, with a tentative D call TRBD1 (6 bases). The germline V and J ends were trimmed by 3 bases and 0 bases, with 12 bases remaining between them. Germline CDR1 and CDR2: KGHSH and LQKENI. This CDR3 region has 17 residues. The CDR3 protein is CASSPDRMSSYNSPLHF. CDR3 sequence (DNA): TGTGCCAGCTCACCTGACAGGATGAGCTCCTATAATTCACCCCTCCACTTT.

The chain employs TRBV20-1 and TRBJ1-5; 7 bases agree with TRBD1. CDR1 and CDR2 (germline): DFQATT, SNEGSKA (reference sequence). This CDR3 contains 13 residues. V dropped 3 bases and J dropped 6; count of bases not matched to a gene: 5. The CDR3 nucleotides read TGCAGTGCTAGTCAGGGGGGCGGTCAGCCCCAGCATTTT. Protein product: CSASQGGGQPQHF.

The chain is built from TRBV3-1 (or the pseudogene TRBV3-2) and TRBJ1-3; 7 bases agree with TRBD1. V lost 0 bases, J lost 2 bases, and 4 bases stayed unmatched. The CDR3 consists of 16 residues. Germline CDR1 is LGHDT and CDR2 is YNNKEL (reference sequence). The CDR3 DNA sequence: TGTGCCAGCAGCCAAGATAAGGGGGCTCCTGGAAACACCATATATTTT. Residues: CASSQDKGAPGNTIYF.

J is TRBJ1-6 and V is TRBV6-5, with D perhaps matching TRBD1 (6 bases). V was pared by 2 bases and J by 10 bases, with 15 bases between. The CDR3 spans 15 residues. In germline, CDR1 is MNHEY, CDR2 SVGAGI. The CDR3 sequence: CASSYGARGGSPLHF. The CDR3 bases are TGTGCCAGCAGTTACGGGGCCAGGGGAGGATCACCCCTCCACTTT.

This clone was recorded only once. The chain is built from TRBV7-9 and TRBJ1-1; the D is unclear. CDR1 SEHNR and CDR2 FQNEAQ come from the germline V gene (reference sequence). The CDR3 contains 13 residues. V lost 2 bases, J lost 4 bases, and 8 bases lay in between. CDR3 sequence (DNA): TGTGCCAGCAGCTTAATCGGGGTCACTGAAGCTTTCTTT. This translates into CASSLIGVTEAFF.

This sequence joins TRBV7-9 and TRBJ1-5; 7 bases agree with TRBD1. This CDR3 is built from 14 residues. J gave up 4 bases and V 5 bases, and 5 bases lay outside the gene matches. Per the germline V gene, CDR1 is SEHNR and CDR2 is FQNEAQ (reference sequence). CDR3: CASSAGTENQPQHF. CDR3 nucleotides: TGTGCCAGCAGCGCTGGGACAGAAAATCAGCCCCAGCATTTT.

The rearrangement links TRBV6-1 to TRBJ1-5; TRBD1 might be the D (5 bases). CDR3 size: 18 residues. CDR1 MNHNS and CDR2 SASEGT come from the germline V gene. Trimming left V 2 bases short and J 0 bases short, with 17 bases between. CDR3 protein: CASSERLGQWDSNQPQHF. Here the CDR3 DNA reads TGTGCCAGCAGTGAACGGTTGGGGCAGTGGGATAGCAATCAGCCCCAGCATTTT.

The J gene is TRBJ1-2, the V gene TRBV4-1; D remains unclear. CDR3 length equals 14 residues. V lost 0 bases, J lost 1 base, and 6 bases lay in between. Germline V gene data show CDR1 as MGHRA and CDR2 as YSYEKL. CDR3 sequence (DNA): TGCGCCAGCAGCCAAGATGGGGTTAACTATGGCTACACCTTC. Translated, it gives CASSQDGVNYGYTF.

This clone has more than one count but fewer than ten. The chain employs TRBV4-1 and TRBJ1-6; perhaps TRBD1 as D (5 bases). Germline V lookup: CDR1 MGHRA, CDR2 YSYEKL. The V and J ends lost 1 base and 9 bases respectively, with 10 bases between them. This CDR3 is 14 amino acids long. This CDR3 reads CASSQVGGSSPLHF. CDR3 DNA sequence: TGCGCCAGCAGCCAAGTCGGGGGATCTTCACCCCTCCACTTT.

V gene TRBV18 combines with J gene TRBJ1-1; 7 bases fit TRBD1. The CDR3 is 15 residues long. CDR1 is KGHSH, CDR2 LQKENI, per germline. V was clipped by 6 bases and J by 1 base; unmatched bases: 8. CDR3 in DNA: TGTGCCAGCTCCCCGGGACAGCAACGGAACACTGAAGCTTTCTTT. Its translation: CASSPGQQRNTEAFF.

This chain links TRBV5-1 with TRBJ2-1, with a possible D match to TRBD2 (6 bases). CDR3 size: 15 residues. Germline-derived CDR1 and CDR2 are SGHRS and YFSETQ. Trimming removed 3 bases from V and 0 bases from J, with 10 bases in between. The CDR3 here is CASSSGLPSYNEQFF. CDR3 DNA: TGCGCCAGCAGCTCGGGACTCCCCTCCTACAATGAGCAGTTCTTC.

This clone is a singleton in its sample. This CDR3 is CASEGRFHGYTF. CDR3 DNA sequence: TGTGCCAGTGAGGGACGGTTCCATGGCTACACCTTC. J is TRBJ1-2 and V is TRBV19; a possible D gene is TRBD1 (5 bases). V lost 8 bases and J lost 6, with 13 bases in between. Germline loops: CDR1 LNHDA, CDR2 SQIVND (reference sequence). This CDR3 region has 12 residues.

V is TRBV7-9 and J is TRBJ1-4; D may be TRBD1 (6 bases). The CDR3 contains 13 residues. With 3 bases removed from V and 6 bases from J, the gap between germline ends came to 8 bases. Germline lookup yields CDR1 SEHNR and CDR2 FQNEAQ (reference sequence). CDR3 sequence: CASSLTGYEKLFF. CDR3 in DNA: TGTGCCAGCAGCTTGACAGGTTATGAAAAACTGTTTTTT.